Below are 22 T cell receptor beta chains sequenced from a single sample in a study of cytomegalovirus exposure and HLA in healthy donors. The PCR employed 60 Vbeta primers together with 13 Jbeta primers. Generated by immunoSEQ multiplex PCR, the TCRdb table keeps only in-frame clones and is missing some. This table holds about 110,000 clones, under 85% found once. Sequenced input: PBMCs. The receptors come from a woman between 45 and 60 years old in good health and CMV-seropositive.

This rearrangement joins TRBV27 to TRBJ2-7; 8 nucleotides agree with TRBD2. Per germline, CDR1 MNHEY and CDR2 SMNVEV (reference sequence). The CDR3 has 14 residues. The junction had 9 bases not matched to a gene; V was cut back by 5 bases and J by 6 bases. Here the CDR3 reads CASSRERGSGEQYF. The CDR3, as DNA: TGTGCCAGCAGTAGGGAGCGGGGGTCAGGCGAGCAGTACTTC.

The V call is TRBV7-3, the J call TRBJ2-3, with 9 bases matching TRBD1. Germline V gene sequence: CDR1 SGHTA, CDR2 FQGTGA. J gave up 4 bases and V 5 bases, and 10 bases lay outside the gene matches. CDR3 length equals 16 residues. CDR3 region: CASSKTGTGWADTQYF. The CDR3 coding sequence is TGTGCCAGCAGCAAAACCGGGACAGGGTGGGCAGATACGCAGTATTTT.

V gene TRBV27 combines with J gene TRBJ2-7, with D perhaps TRBD2 (6 bases). This CDR3 region has 13 residues. Germline V gene data show CDR1 as MNHEY and CDR2 as SMNVEV (reference sequence). Between the trimmed V and J ends, which lost 5 bases and 6 bases, there was a span of 14 bases. In nucleotides, the CDR3 is TGTGCCAGCAGTCCGCGGGGTCTCACCGAGCAGTACTTC. This codes for CASSPRGLTEQYF.

This clone has only one observation. The chain couples TRBV18 to TRBJ2-7, with 7 nucleotides matching TRBD2. This CDR3 has 15 amino acids. Germline V gene sequence: CDR1 KGHSH, CDR2 LQKENI. V was clipped by 3 bases and J by 2 bases; unmatched bases: 7. CDR3 loop: CASSPSLAVTYEQYF. The CDR3 DNA reads TGTGCCAGCTCACCCTCGCTAGCGGTGACCTACGAGCAGTACTTC.

The chain joins TRBV5-5 to TRBJ2-7; 7 bases match TRBD1. J lost 0 bases, V lost 0 bases, and 3 bases had no gene match. The CDR3 has 15 residues. The germline V gene encodes CDR1 SGHKS and CDR2 YYEKEE (reference sequence). CDR3 sequence reads: CASSLVGQNSYEQYF. The CDR3 region has the DNA TGTGCCAGCAGCTTGGTGGGACAGAACTCCTACGAGCAGTACTTC.

This clone was seen a few times. V gene TRBV19 combines with J gene TRBJ2-3, with TRBD2 as a possible D gene (6 bases). Germline loops: CDR1 LNHDA, CDR2 SQIVND (reference sequence). The CDR3 has 16 amino acids. Trimming took 7 bases from V and 3 from J, leaving 20 bases between them. CDR3 amino acids: CASTHGANRGTDTQYF. The CDR3 nucleotides read TGTGCCAGTACCCATGGGGCTAATCGGGGGACAGATACGCAGTATTTT.

This chain uses TRBV5-5 with TRBJ2-5; 9 bases fit TRBD1. The CDR3 consists of 15 residues. Per the germline V gene, CDR1 is SGHKS and CDR2 is YYEKEE (reference sequence). V trimming: 4 bases; J trimming: 4 bases; junction bases outside the gene matches: 8. In nucleotides, the CDR3 is TGTGCCAGCAGCCACCCCGGGACAGGGAGAGAGACCCAGTACTTC. This codes for CASSHPGTGRETQYF.

The chain couples TRBV7-9 to TRBJ2-1; 7 nucleotides agree with TRBD2. Trimming removed 5 bases from V and 3 bases from J; junction bases left unmatched: 7. The length of the CDR3 is 15 residues. The germline CDR1 and CDR2 sequences are SEHNR and FQNEAQ (reference sequence). The chain's CDR3 is CASSEERTSYNEQFF. The CDR3 DNA sequence: TGTGCCAGCAGCGAAGAAAGGACTAGCTACAATGAGCAGTTCTTC.

The chain has TRBV27 and TRBJ2-7; 13 nucleotides line up with TRBD2. J gave up 3 bases and V 2 bases, and 4 bases lay outside the gene matches. The CDR3 is 16 residues long. In germline, CDR1 is MNHEY, CDR2 SMNVEV (reference sequence). CDR3 nucleotides: TGTGCCAGCAGTTTACGACTAGCGGGAGGACTCTACGAGCAGTACTTC. It is translated as CASSLRLAGGLYEQYF.

In regard to this clone: At the DNA level, this CDR3 is encoded by other sequences in the same sample as well. The chain couples TRBV29-1 to TRBJ1-1; D remains ambiguous. The ends were cut back, 2 bases at V and 4 bases at J, with 8 bases in the middle. The CDR3 extends over 12 amino acids. Germline V gene sequence: CDR1 SQVTM, CDR2 ANQGSEA. In DNA form, the CDR3 reads TGCAGCGTTGAAATTGGACTCACTGAAGCTTTCTTT. This encodes CSVEIGLTEAFF.

The chain couples TRBV7-2 to TRBJ2-5; possible D gene TRBD1, 7 bases. The germline V and J ends were trimmed by 4 bases and 5 bases, with 17 bases remaining between them. The CDR3 loop spans 15 amino acids. Germline lookup yields CDR1 SGHTA and CDR2 FQGNSA. CDR3 region: CASSSYRGGRETQYF. The CDR3 nucleotides are TGTGCCAGCAGCTCATACAGGGGTGGGAGGGAGACCCAGTACTTC.

The chain is built from TRBV11-2 and TRBJ1-2, with 10 bases matching TRBD1. The CDR3 is made up of 15 amino acids. J lost 8 bases, V lost 4 bases, and 10 bases had no gene match. CDR1 SGHAT and CDR2 FQNNGV come from the germline V gene. The CDR3 sequence is CASSSPGGTGAGYTF. The CDR3 DNA reads TGTGCCAGCAGCTCCCCCGGGGGGACAGGGGCCGGCTACACCTTC.

This clone was counted a few times. The chain joins TRBV11-3 to TRBJ2-1; TRBD2 matches at 9 bases. V was pared by 2 bases and J by 7 bases, with 9 bases of the junction left unmatched. Germline V CDR1 and CDR2: SGHNT, YENEEA. The CDR3 is made up of 16 amino acids. The chain's CDR3 is CASSLMGGGAGNEQFF. CDR3 in DNA: TGTGCCAGCAGCTTAATGGGCGGGGGGGCGGGTAATGAGCAGTTCTTC.

CDR3 in amino acids: CASSWGGSYNEQFF. The CDR3 DNA follows: TGTGCCAGCAGCTGGGGAGGGTCCTACAATGAGCAGTTCTTC. The chain combines TRBV7-9 with TRBJ2-1; TRBD2 aligns across 7 bases. The CDR3 length is 14 residues. CDR1 is SEHNR and CDR2 is FQNEAQ in the germline V gene (reference sequence). The ends lost 4 bases at V and 1 base at J; junction bases unmatched: 1.

This sequence joins TRBV5-1 and TRBJ2-2, with D possibly matching TRBD2 (6 bases). The CDR3 extends over 12 amino acids. CDR1 is SGHRS and CDR2 is YFSETQ in the germline V gene. V lost 0 bases and J 12 bases, leaving 9 bases between the germline ends. The CDR3 nucleotides read TGCGCCAGCAGCTTGGGGAGGGGCCAGCTGTTTTTT. The encoded protein is CASSLGRGQLFF.

This clone was recorded a few times. The CDR3 region has the DNA TGTGCCAGCAGCCCGACAACGAACACCGGGGAGCTGTTTTTT. As protein: CASSPTTNTGELFF. The V and J genes are TRBV5-4 and TRBJ2-2; no firm D call. CDR1 is SGHNT, CDR2 YYREEE, per germline (reference sequence). V gave up 4 bases and J gave up 0 bases, with 7 bases separating them. The CDR3 runs to 14 residues.

This clone occurred a few times. The chain is built from TRBV6-6 and TRBJ2-7; perhaps TRBD1 as D (6 bases). The germline V gene has CDR1 MNHNY and CDR2 SVGAGI (reference sequence). The CDR3 contains 15 residues. V gave up 5 bases and J gave up 5 bases, with 19 bases separating them. The DNA of the CDR3 is TGTGCCAGCAGTAAGACCCGACAGGCCTGGAACGAGCAGTACTTC. Translated: CASSKTRQAWNEQYF.

V is TRBV7-2 and J is TRBJ1-2, with D possibly being TRBD1 (5 bases). Looked up from germline, CDR1 is SGHTA and CDR2 is FQGNSA. V dropped 2 bases and J dropped 4 bases, with 8 bases sitting between them. CDR3 length: 13 residues. Written as DNA, the CDR3 is TGTGCCAGCAGCTTATTGGGGCCCTATGGCTACACCTTC. This translates into CASSLLGPYGYTF.

The chain carries TRBV19 and TRBJ1-4; D is perhaps TRBD1 (6 bases). Germline lookup yields CDR1 LNHDA and CDR2 SQIVND (reference sequence). Trimming pared 7 bases from V and 6 bases from J, leaving 12 bases between. There are 13 residues in the CDR3. The DNA for the CDR3 is TGTGCCAGTACCCCAGGGGTTTATGAAAAACTGTTTTTT. Protein: CASTPGVYEKLFF.

The chain is built from TRBV4-1 and TRBJ2-2, with D possibly being TRBD2 (7 bases). The CDR3 sequence is 16 residues long. V was trimmed by 1 base and J by 0 bases, leaving 9 bases between them. CDR1 is MGHRA, CDR2 YSYEKL, per germline. The CDR3 DNA sequence: TGCGCCAGCAGCCAAGCGGGGGGCCCGAACACCGGGGAGCTGTTTTTT. This codes for CASSQAGGPNTGELFF.

The chain has TRBV7-3 and TRBJ2-2; 9 bases line up with TRBD1. Trimming removed 4 bases from V and 3 bases from J; junction bases left unmatched: 6. Germline V gene sequence: CDR1 SGHTA, CDR2 FQGTGA. The CDR3 loop spans 16 amino acids. The CDR3 DNA reads as TGTGCCAGCAGCTCTCCGGGACAGGGCTACACCGGGGAGCTGTTTTTT. It specifies CASSSPGQGYTGELFF.

The rearrangement links TRBV5-3 to TRBJ1-1; no clear D gene. TRBV5-3 is reported as an ORF; its role is uncertain. This CDR3 has 12 amino acids. V lost 2 bases, J lost 1 base, and 3 bases lay in between. The CDR3 nucleotides read TGTGCCAGAAGCTTCCGGAACACTGAAGCTTTCTTT. Protein product: CARSFRNTEAFF.